The present T cell receptor beta chain was sequenced within a study of blood T cells in healthy people across ages. Each donor supplied roughly 9 milliliters of peripheral blood. The use of a sample-barcoded 5' primer and a J-beta primer mix characterized a second PCR of about 6 to 12 cycles. TCRdb ran MiXCR on the 5' RACE reads and lists one entry per CDR3 protein. This table holds around 970,000 distinct CDR3 sequences, roughly half found once. This CDR3 region has 16 residues. V shed 1 base and J 2 bases; nucleotides not matched to a gene: 8. The germline V gene has CDR1 LGHNA and CDR2 YSLEER. Sequencing was performed on blood. The TCR was taken from a woman aged 60 to 75 in good health. This sequence joins TRBV4-3 and TRBJ2-7; 7 bases agree with TRBD2. The CDR3 DNA follows: TGCGCCAGCAGCCAAGTAGGGGAGGGGTTTGCCTACGAGCAGTACTTC. This codes for CASSQVGEGFAYEQYF.